These 19 T cell receptor beta chains originate from one sample sequenced in a study of T-cell memory formation after mild COVID-19 (dated by TCRdb to about 2021). Libraries were made using 5' RACE. Data came from an Illumina NovaSeq 6000. TCRdb reprocessed the public reads (quality trimming at Q25 with fastp, clone calling with MiXCR) and kept in-frame beta chains. A single entry per CDR3 protein holds the most common genes and DNA from its merged rows. For this sample the table gives 250,000 to 300,000 distinct CDR3 sequences, of which 15% to 20% were detected only once. The ten largest account for approximately 23% of the sample. The sample taken for sequencing was PBMCs or a T cell subset sorted from them (not recorded which). The receptors here all came from a man aged 18 to 29 who had mild COVID-19 (a few samples of this study predate the infection). The sample titles of this study are shuffled in the database, so cell type and time point are left out; the donor was told from shared clones.

This clonotype was seen more than once but under ten times. V gene TRBV4-3 combines with J gene TRBJ1-1; D remains unclear. The CDR3 has 16 amino acids. CDR1 is LGHNA, CDR2 YSLEER, per germline. The ends were cut back, 0 bases at V and 4 bases at J, with 15 bases in the middle. In nucleotides, the CDR3 is TGCGCCAGCAGCCAAGATGTGGAGGCCTTGGGCACTGAAGCTTTCTTT. It is translated as CASSQDVEALGTEAFF.

The chain carries TRBV7-9 and TRBJ1-4; 7 bases map to TRBD1. CDR1 is SEHNR and CDR2 is FQNEAQ in the germline V gene (reference sequence). J lost 5 bases, V lost 5 bases, and 8 bases had no gene match. This CDR3 spans 15 amino acids. CDR3 amino acids: CASSLRLTGNEKLFF. The CDR3 DNA reads as TGTGCCAGCAGCCTCCGGCTGACAGGGAATGAAAAACTGTTTTTT.

The chain carries TRBV4-2 and TRBJ2-7, with TRBD2 matching over 7 bases. Trimming took 2 bases from V and 1 from J; bases not matched to a gene: 5. Germline values: CDR1 LGHNA, CDR2 YNFKEQ. The CDR3 loop spans 15 amino acids. CDR3 sequence reads: CASSQLGRGSYEQYF. The CDR3, as DNA: TGTGCCAGCAGCCAACTTGGGCGGGGGTCCTACGAGCAGTACTTC.

The rearrangement uses TRBV14 and TRBJ1-5; maybe TRBD1 (6 bases). The CDR3 loop spans 18 amino acids. Germline V gene data show CDR1 as SGHDN and CDR2 as FVKESK. Trimming took off 4 bases at V and 0 bases at J, with 19 bases between the two ends. CDR3 protein: CASSPGHESQYSNQPQHF. The CDR3 nucleotides are TGTGCCAGCAGCCCGGGACACGAATCCCAATATAGCAATCAGCCCCAGCATTTT. Variable domain in full (rest from reference TRBV14 and TRBJ1-5): EAGVTQFPSHSVIEKGQTVTLRCDPISGHDNLYWYRRVMGKEIKFLLHFVKESKQDESGMPNNRFLAERTGGTYSTLKVQPAELEDSGVYFCASSPGHESQYSNQPQHFGDGTRLSIL.

The V call is TRBV2, the J call TRBJ1-2; no firm D call. Germline values: CDR1 SNHLY, CDR2 FYNNEI. The CDR3 sequence is 10 residues long. Between the trimmed V and J ends, which lost 7 bases and 5 bases, there was a span of 5 bases. As DNA, the CDR3 is TGTGCCAGCATGGGGTATGGCTACACCTTC. As protein: CASMGYGYTF.

This clonotype was recorded many times. The chain uses TRBV29-1 and TRBJ2-3, with 8 positions matching TRBD1. With 7 bases clipped from V and 1 base from J, the junction kept 10 bases outside the gene matches. The germline V gene has CDR1 SQVTM and CDR2 ANQGSEA. CDR3 length: 15 amino acids. The CDR3 DNA follows: TGCAGCGCGTCCCTTGACAGGGGTCGCACAGATACGCAGTATTTT. Residues: CSASLDRGRTDTQYF.

This chain uses TRBV18 with TRBJ1-4, with 7 nucleotides matching TRBD1. The CDR3 runs to 14 residues. The junction had 6 bases not matched to a gene; V was cut back by 4 bases and J by 7 bases. Germline V gene data show CDR1 as KGHSH and CDR2 as LQKENI. Here the CDR3 DNA reads TGTGCCAGCTCACGCGGAGCAGGGGGTGAAAAACTGTTTTTT. Its protein product is CASSRGAGGEKLFF.

The chain recombines TRBV20-1 with TRBJ2-7; TRBD2 agrees at 11 bases. The CDR3 is 14 amino acids. V lost 4 bases, J lost 5 bases, and 7 bases stayed unmatched. The germline CDR1 and CDR2 sequences are DFQATT and SNEGSKA (reference sequence). The DNA of the CDR3 is TGCAGTGCTACCGGGACTAGCGGAGTGCACGAGCAGTACTTC. This translates into CSATGTSGVHEQYF.

This chain uses TRBV28 with TRBJ1-5, with 7 nucleotides matching TRBD1. The V gene end was trimmed by 7 bases and the J gene end by 2 bases; junction bases not matched to a gene: 11. Germline lookup yields CDR1 MDHEN and CDR2 SYDVKM. The CDR3 has 16 amino acids. In nucleotides, the CDR3 is TGTGCCAGCACCTCGACAGGGTCTTTAGGCAATCAGCCCCAGCATTTT. This gives the protein CASTSTGSLGNQPQHF.

This sequence joins TRBV7-8 and TRBJ2-1, with unresolved D. The ends were cut back, 1 base at V and 4 bases at J, with 11 bases in the middle. This CDR3 has 15 amino acids. The germline CDR1 and CDR2 sequences are SGHVS and FQNEAQ. The CDR3 region is CASSLEAAGYNEQFF. DNA for the CDR3: TGTGCCAGCAGCTTAGAGGCAGCCGGATACAATGAGCAGTTCTTC.

The sample holds a few counts of this clonotype. J is TRBJ2-3 and V is TRBV7-2; D perhaps matches TRBD1 (5 bases). Germline V lookup: CDR1 SGHTA, CDR2 FQGNSA. The CDR3 extends over 15 amino acids. Trimming stripped 1 base from V and 3 bases from J, with 11 bases between. The CDR3: CASSLEAGWTDTQYF. As DNA, the CDR3 is TGTGCCAGCAGCTTAGAGGCAGGGTGGACAGATACGCAGTATTTT.

This clonotype was detected only a few times. The chain has TRBV6-2 or TRBV6-3 and TRBJ1-1; 7 bases fit TRBD1. The CDR3 spans 13 residues. Trimming cost V 5 bases and J 4 bases; bases outside gene matches: 4. Germline V gives CDR1 MNHEY, CDR2 SVGEGT. Here the CDR3 DNA reads TGTGCCAGCAGTAGGGACAGTTCCACTGAAGCTTTCTTT. The encoded protein is CASSRDSSTEAFF.

This sequence joins TRBV7-8 and TRBJ2-5, with TRBD2 matching over 13 bases. Germline CDR1 is SGHVS and CDR2 is FQNEAQ. There are 16 residues in the CDR3. Trimming cost V 5 bases and J 9 bases; bases outside gene matches: 12. The CDR3 sequence is CASSEFVLAGGVAQYF. The CDR3 nucleotides are TGTGCCAGCAGCGAGTTCGTACTAGCGGGGGGGGTTGCCCAGTACTTC.

The V call is TRBV6-5, the J call TRBJ1-2; TRBD1 matches 9 bases. Per the germline V gene, CDR1 is MNHEY and CDR2 is SVGAGI. The length of the CDR3 is 16 residues. V lost 0 bases and J lost 3; bases outside the gene matches: 5. CDR3 in amino acids: CASSYSGQGNHYGYTF. CDR3 sequence (DNA): TGTGCCAGCAGTTACTCGGGACAGGGAAACCACTATGGCTACACCTTC.

The V call is TRBV29-1, the J call TRBJ1-4, with D possibly being TRBD1 (5 bases). Per the germline V gene, CDR1 is SQVTM and CDR2 is ANQGSEA. The CDR3 is 14 amino acids. V dropped 4 bases and J dropped 4 bases, with 13 bases sitting between them. CDR3: CSVALGVINEKLFF. The CDR3 bases are TGCAGCGTTGCGTTAGGGGTTATTAATGAAAAACTGTTTTTT. Filled out from reference TRBV29-1 and TRBJ1-4, the complete variable domain reads SAVISQKPSRDICQRGTSLTIQCQVDSQVTMMFWYRQQPGQSLTLIATANQGSEATYESGFVIDKFPISRPNLTFSTLTVSNMSPEDSSIYLCSVALGVINEKLFFGSGTQLSVL.

The chain carries TRBV7-8 and TRBJ2-3; D unclear. The V end lost 2 bases, the J end lost 2 bases, and 8 bases lay between the germline ends. Germline CDR1 SGHVS, CDR2 FQNEAQ. This CDR3 has 14 amino acids. The CDR3 sequence is CASSLQRNTDTQYF. CDR3 in DNA: TGTGCCAGCAGCTTACAACGAAACACAGATACGCAGTATTTT.

This clonotype has only a few counts. The chain combines TRBV15 with TRBJ1-5; TRBD1 agrees at 7 bases. Trimming at V came to 5 bases and at J to 0 bases, leaving 7 bases not matched to a gene. Germline V gene lookup returns CDR1 LNHNV and CDR2 YYDKDF (reference sequence). There are 16 residues in the CDR3. CDR3 loop: CATSEGAGYSNQPQHF. The DNA for the CDR3 is TGTGCCACCAGCGAGGGGGCAGGCTATAGCAATCAGCCCCAGCATTTT.

This clonotype was counted ten times or more. V usage is TRBV4-3 and J usage is TRBJ2-3; 10 nucleotides agree with TRBD2. CDR1 is LGHNA, CDR2 YSLEER, per germline. The CDR3 totals 20 residues. The ends lost 4 bases at V and 1 base at J; junction bases unmatched: 17. CDR3 nucleotide sequence: TGCGCCAGCAGCCCCGTTTCGGGAACTAGCGGGGTTAGGGGCACAGATACGCAGTATTTT. Translation: CASSPVSGTSGVRGTDTQYF.

The chain's CDR3 is CASSQSISSYNSPLHF. DNA for the CDR3: TGTGCCAGCAGCCAATCGATCAGCTCCTATAATTCACCCCTCCACTTT. The chain links TRBV4-2 to TRBJ1-6, with D uncertain. Trimming took 2 bases from V and 0 from J, leaving 8 bases between them. The CDR3 is made up of 16 amino acids. The germline CDR1 and CDR2 sequences are LGHNA and YNFKEQ.